The rows below give T cell receptor beta chains drawn from one sample of a study of control samples from healthy donors and cancer patients. The data were produced by immunoSEQ multiplex PCR, yet TCRdb's version contains in-frame clones alone and is incomplete. The sample lists about 140,000 clones; about 90% were seen once. Sequences were obtained from blood. The receptors shown here come from a man between 18 and 35 years old in good health. The conserved cysteine and the conserved F or W are not part of the CDR3 here.

V gene: TRBV30; CDR3 protein: AWGAGNNQPQH
V gene: TRBV2; CDR3 protein: ASTGEYGYT
V gene: TRBV30; CDR3 protein: AWDPPDRGSTDTQY
V gene: TRBV19; CDR3 protein: ASSISRSYEQY
V gene: TRBV18; CDR3 protein: ASSPYTDTQY
V gene: TRBV6-6; CDR3 protein: ASSSPDRVSTPQH
V gene: TRBV6-2/TRBV6-3; CDR3 protein: ASSYGGSNYGYT
V gene: TRBV2; CDR3 protein: ASSPGPGQGAYEQY
V gene: TRBV29-1; CDR3 protein: SVVLQGEGGYT
V gene: TRBV2; CDR3 protein: ASSDAGGLTDTQY
V gene: TRBV19; CDR3 protein: ASLDRVMNTEAF
V gene: TRBV9; CDR3 protein: ASSGDRGITGELF
V gene: TRBV6-5; CDR3 protein: ASSGTMKREQY
V gene: TRBV4-2; CDR3 protein: ASSQAPEGAWGTDTQY
V gene: TRBV27; CDR3 protein: ASSFSGPHNEQF